The 4 T cell receptor beta chains reported below all come from one sample, sequenced in a study of cytomegalovirus exposure and HLA in healthy donors. Amplification used 60 Vbeta primers and 13 Jbeta primers. TCRdb's copy holds only in-frame clones and misses some; the assay was immunoSEQ multiplex PCR. The table lists fewer than 250,000 clones, roughly 85% of them singletons, with about 1.8% in the top ten. Sequences were obtained from PBMCs. Source of these receptors: a man younger than 30 in good health and CMV-seronegative.

The V and J genes are TRBV15 and TRBJ2-1; 7 bases map to TRBD1. The CDR3 sequence is 14 residues long. Trimming at V came to 8 bases and at J to 7 bases, leaving 11 bases not matched to a gene. Germline V gene sequence: CDR1 LNHNV, CDR2 YYDKDF (reference sequence). The CDR3 loop reads CATRVGQEVNEQFF. The DNA for the CDR3 is TGTGCCACCCGCGTAGGACAGGAAGTAAATGAGCAGTTCTTC.

This clone was seen only a few times. This rearrangement joins TRBV6-5 to TRBJ1-1; D unclear. V was trimmed by 2 bases and J by 5 bases, leaving 9 bases between them. The CDR3 runs to 13 residues. CDR1 and CDR2 (germline): MNHEY, SVGAGI. The CDR3 nucleotides are TGTGCCAGCAGTTACGCGAGGAGGACTGAAGCTTTCTTT. This translates into CASSYARRTEAFF.

The CDR3 sequence: CASSSSRLPGSRGNNEKLFF. The CDR3 DNA follows: TGTGCCAGCAGCTCATCCAGACTTCCGGGGAGCAGGGGGAATAATGAAAAACTGTTTTTT. The V call is TRBV7-3, the J call TRBJ1-4, with 7 nucleotides matching TRBD1. The ends lost 4 bases at V and 4 bases at J; junction bases unmatched: 21. This CDR3 has 20 residues. CDR1 is SGHTA and CDR2 is FQGTGA in the germline V gene.

This chain joins TRBV11-3 and TRBJ2-1, with 8 bases that match TRBD2. The germline V gene encodes CDR1 SGHNT and CDR2 YENEEA. The junction had 6 bases not matched to a gene; V was cut back by 5 bases and J by 9 bases. This CDR3 has 13 residues. The CDR3 DNA reads TGTGCCAGCAGCCTAGCCGGGGGGGGTGAGCAGTTCTTC. It encodes CASSLAGGGEQFF.